This T cell receptor (beta chain) was observed in a study of shared clonotypes between healthy human individuals. Study information: Donors were a couple of women and a few men aged 18 to 49.

Points on this clone: Its cognate antigen is unknown.

CDR3 length: 14 amino acids. The germline V and J ends were trimmed by 4 bases and 2 bases, with 10 bases remaining between them. Germline V gene sequence: CDR1 PRHDT, CDR2 FYEKMQ (reference sequence). Genomic DNA of each subset was evenly split across several immunoSEQ plates. TCRdb's table, derived via immunoSEQ multiplex PCR, lists solely in-frame clones and lacks some. The sample lists just over 2,000,000 clones, roughly 94% occurring once. Study-level results: The small donor group covered limited genetic and exposure diversity.

Positive CCR7 selection of CD45RO-negative cells yielded the naive CD8 cells, and terminally differentiated effector memory CD45RA+ cells were excluded. V usage is TRBV13 and J usage is TRBJ2-3; a weak D match, TRBD2 (6 bases). This clonotype was obtained from a man younger than 35 in good health. Sample: naive CD8+ T cells sorted from blood. This chain's CDR3 is CASSSGLHTDTQYF. The CDR3 DNA sequence: TGTGCCAGCAGCTCGGGACTTCACACAGATACGCAGTATTTT.